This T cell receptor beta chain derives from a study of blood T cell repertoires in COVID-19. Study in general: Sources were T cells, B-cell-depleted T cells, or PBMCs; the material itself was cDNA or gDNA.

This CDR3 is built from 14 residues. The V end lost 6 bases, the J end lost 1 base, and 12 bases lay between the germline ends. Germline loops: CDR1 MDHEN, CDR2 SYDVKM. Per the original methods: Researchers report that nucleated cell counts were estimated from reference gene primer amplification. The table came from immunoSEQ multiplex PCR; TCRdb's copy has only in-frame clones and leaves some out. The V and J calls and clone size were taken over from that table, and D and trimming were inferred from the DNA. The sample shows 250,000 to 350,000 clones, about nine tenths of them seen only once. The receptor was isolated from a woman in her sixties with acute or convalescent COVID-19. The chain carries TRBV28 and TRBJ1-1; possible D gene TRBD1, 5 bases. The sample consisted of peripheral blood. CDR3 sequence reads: CASRLLGENTEAFF. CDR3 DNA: TGTGCCAGCAGACTGCTAGGGGAGAACACTGAAGCTTTCTTT.